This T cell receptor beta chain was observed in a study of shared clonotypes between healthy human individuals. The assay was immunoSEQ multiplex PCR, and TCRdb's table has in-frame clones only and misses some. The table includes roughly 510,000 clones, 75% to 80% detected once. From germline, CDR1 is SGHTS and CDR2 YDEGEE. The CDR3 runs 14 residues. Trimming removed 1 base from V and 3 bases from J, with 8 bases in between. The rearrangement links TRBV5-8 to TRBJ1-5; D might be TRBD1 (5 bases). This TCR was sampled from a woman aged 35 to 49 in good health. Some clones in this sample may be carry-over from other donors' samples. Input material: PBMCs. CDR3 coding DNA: TGTGCCAGCAGCTTGTACAGGAACAATCAGCCCCAGCATTTT. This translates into CASSLYRNNQPQHF.